Sequencing of this T cell receptor (beta chain) was carried out in a study of blood T cell repertoires in COVID-19. As for the study in general: COVID-19 samples, acute and convalescent, were from the United States, Italy and Spain. T cells, B-cell-depleted T cells, or PBMCs supplied cDNA or gDNA.

With 8 bases clipped from V and 7 bases from J, the junction kept 1 base outside the gene matches. The CDR3 runs to 11 residues. Per the germline V gene, CDR1 is KGHSH and CDR2 is LQKENI. In the original processing: Reference gene primer amplification gave estimated nucleated cell counts. Here immunoSEQ multiplex PCR was the method, and the copy in TCRdb shows in-frame clones only, minus some. From that table come the V and J calls and clone size; the DNA was used to work out D and trimming. Found here are 300,000 to 400,000 clones, around 88% of them singletons; the top ten hold roughly 7.2%. Seattle patients were enrolled during active infection and followed longitudinally.

The clonotype was recovered from a woman aged 55-70 years with COVID-19, enrolled during active disease. The gene calls are TRBV18 and TRBJ2-1; TRBD1 agrees at 8 bases. Sequencing was performed on peripheral blood. The CDR3 region is CASRQGNEQFF. CDR3 bases: TGTGCCAGCCGACAGGGGAATGAGCAGTTCTTC.